The 9 T cell receptor beta chains listed next were all sequenced from one sample in a study of cytotoxic CD8 clonotypes in ibrutinib-treated CLL. Sequencing was performed with immunoSEQ multiplex PCR; in TCRdb, only in-frame clones are kept and a portion is missing. The table includes approximately 160,000 clones, more than 70% detected once. Sequences were derived from PBMCs, sampled at disease progression, from a patient treated with ibrutinib. These receptors all come from a human donor with chronic lymphocytic leukemia.

This sequence joins TRBV28 and TRBJ1-2; D gene ambiguous. The CDR3 contains 15 residues. Trimming stripped 4 bases from V and 0 bases from J, with 12 bases between. The germline V gene encodes CDR1 MDHEN and CDR2 SYDVKM. CDR3 DNA: TGTGCCAGCAGTTCTCCCGGGGAAGCTAACTATGGCTACACCTTC. This encodes CASSSPGEANYGYTF.

V usage is TRBV29-1 and J usage is TRBJ1-2; D is possibly TRBD1 (6 bases). The CDR3 runs 14 residues. Per germline, CDR1 SQVTM and CDR2 ANQGSEA. V was pared by 2 bases and J by 2 bases, with 12 bases between. CDR3 sequence reads: CSVELGQGNYGYTF. The CDR3, as DNA: TGCAGCGTTGAATTGGGACAAGGGAACTATGGCTACACCTTC. The full variable domain, completed using reference TRBV29-1 and TRBJ1-2, is SAVISQKPSRDICQRGTSLTIQCQVDSQVTMMFWYRQQPGQSLTLIATANQGSEATYESGFVIDKFPISRPNLTFSTLTVSNMSPEDSSIYLCSVELGQGNYGYTFGSGTRLTVV.

The chain carries TRBV6-1 and TRBJ2-3; the D is unclear. The V end lost 8 bases, the J end lost 0 bases, and 9 bases lay between the germline ends. Germline V gene sequence: CDR1 MNHNS, CDR2 SASEGT. The CDR3 loop spans 13 amino acids. The CDR3 protein is CASGGRSTDTQYF. The CDR3 DNA reads TGTGCCAGCGGCGGCAGGAGCACAGATACGCAGTATTTT.

V is TRBV19 and J is TRBJ1-1, with 7 bases fitting TRBD1. The CDR3 has 16 residues. CDR1 is LNHDA and CDR2 is SQIVND in the germline V gene (reference sequence). J gave up 0 bases and V 4 bases, and 8 bases lay outside the gene matches. The CDR3 DNA reads TGTGCCAGTAGTACGGAACCGGGACAGATGAACACTGAAGCTTTCTTT. It is translated as CASSTEPGQMNTEAFF.

At least ten counts were recorded for this clone. CDR3 in amino acids: CASSMGFYGQGATDTQYF. The CDR3 DNA sequence: TGTGCCAGCAGCATGGGCTTTTATGGACAGGGGGCCACAGATACGCAGTATTTT. The V call is TRBV9, the J call TRBJ2-3, with 11 bases that match TRBD1. This CDR3 contains 18 residues. V shed 4 bases and J 2 bases; nucleotides not matched to a gene: 12. CDR1 and CDR2 from the germline V gene are SGDLS and YYNGEE. Using reference TRBV9 and TRBJ2-3 for the parts outside the CDR3, the full variable domain is DSGVTQTPKHLITATGQRVTLRCSPRSGDLSVYWYQQSLDQGLQFLIQYYNGEERAKGNILERFSAQQFPDLHSELNLSSLELGDSALYFCASSMGFYGQGATDTQYFGPGTRLTVL.

Concerning this clone: The same CDR3 is also encoded by other DNA sequences in this sample. This chain uses TRBV4-2 with TRBJ2-5; 10 nucleotides agree with TRBD2. Germline values: CDR1 LGHNA, CDR2 YNFKEQ. The CDR3 runs 16 residues. With 3 bases clipped from V and 4 bases from J, the junction kept 8 bases outside the gene matches. CDR3 protein: CASSQGLAGESETQYF. CDR3 nucleotides: TGTGCCAGCAGCCAGGGGCTAGCGGGAGAGTCAGAGACCCAGTACTTC.

This chain links TRBV19 with TRBJ2-7, with TRBD2 identical over 12 bases. CDR1 is LNHDA, CDR2 SQIVND, per germline (reference sequence). V dropped 5 bases and J dropped 6; count of bases not matched to a gene: 5. The CDR3 length is 14 residues. As DNA, the CDR3 is TGTGCCAGTAGTCCGACTAGCGGGAGCAGCGAGCAGTACTTC. Its translation: CASSPTSGSSEQYF.

The chain combines TRBV5-6 with TRBJ2-5; 7 bases line up with TRBD2. Germline V gene sequence: CDR1 SGHDT, CDR2 YYEEEE. The V segment lost 1 base and the J segment 2 bases; nucleotides outside the gene matches: 5. The CDR3 has 15 amino acids. The DNA of the CDR3 is TGTGCCAGCAGCTTGCAAAGCGGGATACAAGAGACCCAGTACTTC. Protein: CASSLQSGIQETQYF.

This chain links TRBV6-6 with TRBJ2-6; TRBD2 is a possible D gene (5 bases). Germline V gives CDR1 MNHNY, CDR2 SVGAGI (reference sequence). The ends were cut back, 4 bases at V and 1 base at J, with 11 bases in the middle. This CDR3 is built from 16 residues. CDR3 in DNA: TGTGCCAGCAGTTTCGGAGGATATTCTGGGGCCAACGTCCTGACTTTC. Protein sequence: CASSFGGYSGANVLTF.